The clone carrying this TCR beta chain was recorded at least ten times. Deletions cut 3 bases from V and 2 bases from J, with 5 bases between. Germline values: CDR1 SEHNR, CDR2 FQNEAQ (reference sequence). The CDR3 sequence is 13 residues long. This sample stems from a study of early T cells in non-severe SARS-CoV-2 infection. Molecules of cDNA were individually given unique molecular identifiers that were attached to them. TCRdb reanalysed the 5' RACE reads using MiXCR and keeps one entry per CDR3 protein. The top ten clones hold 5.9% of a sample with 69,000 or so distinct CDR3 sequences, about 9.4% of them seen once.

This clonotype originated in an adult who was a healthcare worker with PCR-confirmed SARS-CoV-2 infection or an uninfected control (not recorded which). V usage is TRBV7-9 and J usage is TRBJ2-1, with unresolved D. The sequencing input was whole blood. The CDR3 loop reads CASSLGTYNEQFF. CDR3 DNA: TGTGCCAGCAGCTTGGGCACCTACAATGAGCAGTTCTTC.